The 29 T cell receptor beta chains listed next were all sequenced from one sample in a study of regulatory dendritic cells for organ transplantation. Assay used: immunoSEQ multiplex PCR; TCRdb lists only in-frame clones, some missing. The sample includes approximately 29,000 clones, roughly 80% of them seen just once. The sample was naive CD4+ T cells from blood. The sample's subset: CD45RA+ naive T cells. These receptors came from a human donor in good health.

The chain links TRBV5-1 to TRBJ1-3, with TRBD1 identical over 8 bases. Germline lookup yields CDR1 SGHRS and CDR2 YFSETQ. With V trimmed by 3 bases and J by 2 bases, 1 base remained unmatched. The CDR3 is 14 amino acids. The DNA for the CDR3 is TGCGCCAGCAGCTCCAGGGGGCCTGGAAACACCATATATTTT. Translating it yields CASSSRGPGNTIYF.

The CDR3 nucleotides are TGTGCCAGCAGTTTCCAGACAGGGCCTAATGAAAAACTGTTTTTT. Translating it yields CASSFQTGPNEKLFF. The J gene is TRBJ1-4, the V gene TRBV6-5; 7 bases line up with TRBD1. This CDR3 spans 15 amino acids. CDR1 MNHEY and CDR2 SVGAGI come from the germline V gene. Unmatched junction bases numbered 5, after V lost 4 bases and J lost 3 bases.

CDR3 residues: CSVEVLLAGGEQFF. The CDR3 coding sequence is TGCAGCGTTGAGGTCTTACTAGCGGGGGGGGAGCAGTTCTTC. This chain links TRBV29-1 with TRBJ2-1; 13 bases agree with TRBD2. The CDR3 runs 14 residues. V trimming: 3 bases; J trimming: 10 bases; junction bases outside the gene matches: 6. Germline CDR1 is SQVTM and CDR2 is ANQGSEA.

The rearrangement uses TRBV11-2 and TRBJ2-1; 7 bases fit TRBD1. Germline values: CDR1 SGHAT, CDR2 FQNNGV. The CDR3 totals 14 residues. The V segment lost 5 bases and the J segment 7 bases; nucleotides outside the gene matches: 8. DNA for the CDR3: TGTGCCAGCAGCCCCTCGACAGGGCGAAATGAGCAGTTCTTC. Translating it yields CASSPSTGRNEQFF.

A few counts support this clone. The chain recombines TRBV11-3 with TRBJ1-2, with 9 bases matching TRBD1. Germline assignment: CDR1 SGHNT and CDR2 YENEEA. The CDR3 length is 18 residues. V shed 0 bases and J 6 bases; nucleotides not matched to a gene: 14. The CDR3 protein is CASSLEPPGQGYGHGYTF. The CDR3 DNA is TGTGCCAGCAGCTTAGAGCCCCCGGGACAGGGTTACGGTCATGGCTACACCTTC. Variable domain in full (rest from reference TRBV11-3 and TRBJ1-2): EAGVVQSPRYKIIEKKQPVAFWCNPISGHNTLYWYLQNLGQGPELLIRYENEEAVDDSQLPKDRFSAERLKGVDSTLKIQPAELGDSAVYLCASSLEPPGQGYGHGYTFGSGTRLTVV.

The chain links TRBV9 to TRBJ1-3, with D possibly being TRBD1 (5 bases). CDR3 length: 15 amino acids. V was trimmed by 2 bases and J by 8 bases, leaving 17 bases between them. CDR1 and CDR2 (germline): SGDLS, YYNGEE. The CDR3 DNA sequence: TGTGCCAGCAGCGTTCGGGGGTTGCAGGGCGACACCATATATTTT. Encoded protein: CASSVRGLQGDTIYF. Full variable domain (outside the CDR3, taken from reference TRBV9 and TRBJ1-3): DSGVTQTPKHLITATGQRVTLRCSPRSGDLSVYWYQQSLDQGLQFLIQYYNGEERAKGNILERFSAQQFPDLHSELNLSSLELGDSALYFCASSVRGLQGDTIYFGEGSWLTVV.

V gene TRBV19 combines with J gene TRBJ1-4; no clear D gene. CDR1 and CDR2 from the germline V gene are LNHDA and SQIVND (reference sequence). The CDR3 runs 14 residues. Trimming pared 4 bases from V and 3 bases from J, leaving 9 bases between. Here the CDR3 reads CASSRRWANEKLFF. CDR3 DNA: TGTGCCAGTAGTAGGAGGTGGGCTAATGAAAAACTGTTTTTT.

The rearrangement joins TRBV5-1 to TRBJ1-1; 7 bases are a match to TRBD1. CDR3 size: 17 residues. V was clipped by 3 bases and J by 3 bases; unmatched bases: 14. Germline V gene lookup returns CDR1 SGHRS and CDR2 YFSETQ. The CDR3 region is CASSSPSPQGTDTEAFF. CDR3 nucleotide sequence: TGCGCCAGCAGCTCCCCCTCTCCACAGGGGACGGACACTGAAGCTTTCTTT.

This chain connects TRBV21-1 to TRBJ1-2; TRBD1 reflects the table's D call only, with no check against the DNA. TRBV21-1 is marked as a pseudogene. The CDR3 sequence is 16 residues long. CDR3 protein: CASSKVTGGEDYGYTF. Written as DNA, the CDR3 is TGTGCCAGCAGCAAAGTAACAGGGGGCGAAGACTATGGCTACACCTTC.

CDR3 protein: CASSPGQVGYEAFF. Written as DNA, the CDR3 is TGTGCCAGCTCACCAGGACAGGTAGGGTATGAAGCTTTCTTT. The rearrangement joins TRBV18 to TRBJ1-1; TRBD1 aligns across 7 bases. Germline lookup yields CDR1 KGHSH and CDR2 LQKENI. J lost 7 bases, V lost 2 bases, and 7 bases had no gene match. The CDR3 has 14 residues.

The gene calls are TRBV6-1 and TRBJ1-1; D gene unclear. The length of the CDR3 is 13 residues. Germline V gives CDR1 MNHNS, CDR2 SASEGT. The V gene lost 7 bases and the J gene lost 1 base, with 10 bases spanning the gap. The CDR3 DNA follows: TGTGCCAGCAAGGAGACTAGGAACACTGAAGCTTTCTTT. This sequence encodes CASKETRNTEAFF.

V and J are TRBV5-1 and TRBJ1-6; D is undetermined. V shed 3 bases and J shed 5 bases, with 6 bases lying between them. There are 13 residues in the CDR3. Germline V gene data show CDR1 as SGHRS and CDR2 as YFSETQ. CDR3 protein: CASSSVNNSPLHF. CDR3 coding DNA: TGCGCCAGCAGCTCGGTTAATAATTCACCCCTCCACTTT.

This chain links TRBV5-1 with TRBJ2-7, with unresolved D. V lost 4 bases, J lost 4 bases, and 21 bases lay in between. Germline V lookup: CDR1 SGHRS, CDR2 YFSETQ. The CDR3 totals 16 residues. CDR3 protein: CASSITTPPSNYEQYF. CDR3 bases: TGCGCCAGCAGCATAACCACTCCCCCCTCTAATTACGAGCAGTACTTC.

This clone has only a few counts. The rearrangement joins TRBV25-1 to TRBJ2-7, with 7 positions matching TRBD1. The J segment lost 2 bases and the V segment lost 7 bases, leaving 11 bases of the junction unmatched. Germline CDR1 MGHDK, CDR2 SYGVNS. The CDR3 totals 15 residues. CDR3 DNA: TGTGCCAGCACAAGGGGAGTCGGGACAGCCTACGAGCAGTACTTC. It translates to CASTRGVGTAYEQYF.

V gene TRBV6-1 combines with J gene TRBJ1-5, with 9 bases matching TRBD1. Germline V CDR1 and CDR2: MNHNS, SASEGT. The V and J ends lost 6 bases and 2 bases, in that order; junction bases with no gene match: 5. There are 15 residues in the CDR3. The CDR3 DNA sequence: TGTGCCAGCAGGGAACAGGGGGCTGGCAATCAGCCCCAGCATTTT. It yields the protein CASREQGAGNQPQHF.

CDR3 DNA sequence: TGTGCCAGCAGCCCCCGCACCGGGGGGAGGGCTGAAGCTTTCTTT. Protein product: CASSPRTGGRAEAFF. The chain employs TRBV9 and TRBJ1-1; D perhaps matches TRBD1 (5 bases). Germline values: CDR1 SGDLS, CDR2 YYNGEE. There are 15 residues in the CDR3. Trimming took 4 bases from V and 6 from J, leaving 19 bases between them. Full variable domain (outside the CDR3, taken from reference TRBV9 and TRBJ1-1): DSGVTQTPKHLITATGQRVTLRCSPRSGDLSVYWYQQSLDQGLQFLIQYYNGEERAKGNILERFSAQQFPDLHSELNLSSLELGDSALYFCASSPRTGGRAEAFFGQGTRLTVV.

The CDR3 DNA follows: TGTGCCAGCAGTCTGGACAGGGGCGGTGGCTACACCTTC. It encodes CASSLDRGGGYTF. The V and J genes are TRBV2 and TRBJ1-2; 9 bases are shared with TRBD1. The V and J ends lost 5 bases and 7 bases, in that order; junction bases with no gene match: 5. Looked up from germline, CDR1 is SNHLY and CDR2 is FYNNEI. The CDR3 contains 13 residues.

The V call is TRBV10-3, the J call TRBJ2-2; 9 bases agree with TRBD2. The CDR3 is 15 residues long. The trim removed 7 bases at V and 0 bases at J, leaving 3 bases unmatched. Germline CDR1 is ENHRY and CDR2 is SYGVKD. CDR3 nucleotide sequence: TGTGCCATCACCGGGACTAGCCCGAACACCGGGGAGCTGTTTTTT. Its protein is CAITGTSPNTGELFF.

V usage is TRBV9 and J usage is TRBJ2-2, with D maybe TRBD2 (5 bases). The CDR3 length is 15 residues. Trimming removed 0 bases at V and 6 bases at J, with 12 bases between. The V gene's germline CDR1 is SGDLS and CDR2 YYNGEE. CDR3 protein: CASSVDRGRPGELFF. For the CDR3, the DNA is TGTGCCAGCAGCGTAGATCGGGGAAGGCCCGGGGAGCTGTTTTTT.

The J gene is TRBJ1-2, the V gene TRBV9, with D tentatively TRBD1 (5 bases). The CDR3 consists of 16 residues. Between the trimmed V and J ends, which lost 4 bases and 0 bases, there was a span of 16 bases. Per germline, CDR1 SGDLS and CDR2 YYNGEE. CDR3 sequence reads: CASSIGGGSTNYGYTF. For the CDR3, the DNA is TGTGCCAGCAGCATCGGGGGGGGATCCACTAACTATGGCTACACCTTC.

V usage is TRBV10-2 and J usage is TRBJ1-5; perhaps TRBD1 as D (5 bases). The CDR3 has 18 amino acids. V was pared by 3 bases and J by 2 bases, with 20 bases between. Germline CDR1 WSHSY, CDR2 SAAADI. CDR3 residues: CASSDGAGRAWRNQPQHF. The CDR3 DNA follows: TGCGCCAGCAGTGACGGGGCGGGGAGGGCTTGGCGCAATCAGCCCCAGCATTTT.

The V and J genes are TRBV7-8 and TRBJ1-5; D might be TRBD1 (6 bases). V lost 1 base, J lost 1 base, and 11 bases lay in between. Germline values: CDR1 SGHVS, CDR2 FQNEAQ. This CDR3 comprises 16 residues. CDR3 residues: CASSLETGRSNQPQHF. CDR3 nucleotide sequence: TGTGCCAGCAGCTTAGAAACAGGGAGAAGCAATCAGCCCCAGCATTTT.

This clone was counted a single time. This chain links TRBV4-1 with TRBJ2-3; 8 nucleotides align to TRBD2. The CDR3 runs to 16 residues. The germline CDR1 and CDR2 sequences are MGHRA and YSYEKL. The ends lost 1 base at V and 4 bases at J; junction bases unmatched: 7. In DNA, the CDR3 is TGCGCCAGCAGCCAAGGTTCGGGGGGGGCCCCAGATACGCAGTATTTT. Its protein is CASSQGSGGAPDTQYF.

This clone showed up just a few times. The chain carries TRBV7-9 and TRBJ1-5; D call uncertain. Germline assignment: CDR1 SEHNR and CDR2 FQNEAQ (reference sequence). This CDR3 is 14 amino acids long. Deletions cut 1 base from V and 4 bases from J, with 8 bases between. The DNA for the CDR3 is TGTGCCAGCAGCTTAGTTGGCGGGAATCAGCCCCAGCATTTT. Encoded protein: CASSLVGGNQPQHF. The whole variable domain, filled in from reference TRBV7-9 and TRBJ1-5, reads DTGVSQNPRHKITKRGQNVTFRCDPISEHNRLYWYRQTLGQGPEFLTYFQNEAQLEKSRLLSDRFSAERPKGSFSTLEIQRTEQGDSAMYLCASSLVGGNQPQHFGDGTRLSIL.

CDR3: CASSLDRATEAFF. The CDR3 DNA reads as TGTGCCAGCAGCTTGGACAGGGCGACTGAAGCTTTCTTT. V gene TRBV5-6 combines with J gene TRBJ1-1; D might be TRBD1 (6 bases). This CDR3 contains 13 residues. Germline values: CDR1 SGHDT, CDR2 YYEEEE. V lost 0 bases and J 5 bases, leaving 8 bases between the germline ends.

This chain links TRBV5-1 with TRBJ2-3; a possible D gene is TRBD1 (8 bases). The germline gives CDR1 SGHRS, CDR2 YFSETQ. V lost 4 bases to trimming and J lost 0 bases, with 15 bases between them. There are 16 residues in the CDR3. The CDR3 coding sequence is TGCGCCAGCAGCATCGGACAGGGAGGGAGCACAGATACGCAGTATTTT. Translating gives CASSIGQGGSTDTQYF.

The table lists this clone with a few counts. This sequence joins TRBV9 and TRBJ2-1; no definite D call. Trimming shortened V by 1 base and J by 6 bases, and 8 bases separated the two germline ends. CDR1 and CDR2 from the germline V gene are SGDLS and YYNGEE. The length of the CDR3 is 13 residues. CDR3 coding DNA: TGTGCCAGCAGCGTAAACAGAATCAATGAGCAGTTCTTC. Its translation is CASSVNRINEQFF.

The chain links TRBV21-1 to TRBJ2-7; TRBD1 is the table's D call and was not checked against the DNA. TRBV21-1 is annotated as a pseudogene. The CDR3 totals 17 residues. The chain's CDR3 is CASSKVAGTGSSYEQYF. CDR3 in DNA: TGTGCCAGCAGCAAAGTAGCCGGGACAGGGAGCTCCTACGAGCAGTACTTC.

This clone was seen more than once but under ten times. V gene TRBV9 combines with J gene TRBJ1-2, with D possibly TRBD1 on 6 matching bases. Germline CDR1 and CDR2: SGDLS and YYNGEE. The length of the CDR3 is 13 residues. V shed 3 bases and J shed 7 bases, with 13 bases lying between them. CDR3 bases: TGTGCCAGCAGCGCCTCCCCAGGGGCTGGCTACACCTTC. This codes for CASSASPGAGYTF.